Following are 3 T cell receptor beta chains from one sample sequenced in a study of shared clonotypes between healthy human individuals. Clones were sequenced by immunoSEQ multiplex PCR, and TCRdb holds only the in-frame ones, with some missing. The sample yields around 720,000 clones, roughly 73% seen once. The specimen sequenced was memory CD4+ T cells sorted from blood. Subset: CD45RA-negative fraction. Receptor source: a woman aged 25 to 39 in good health.

The genes are TRBV10-3 and TRBJ2-1; unclear D gene. The V and J ends lost 0 bases and 3 bases respectively, with 0 bases between them. CDR1 and CDR2 (germline): ENHRY, SYGVKD. The length of the CDR3 is 12 residues. DNA for the CDR3: TGTGCCATCAGTGAGTCCTACAATGAGCAGTTCTTC. The encoded protein is CAISESYNEQFF.

Concerning this clone itself: Given a much more abundant clone one base away, this may be a read error. The CDR3 DNA is TGTGCCAGCAGCACCGTGACAGGGAACTATGGCTACACCTTC. Translation gives CASSTVTGNYGYTF. The rearrangement links TRBV5-4 to TRBJ1-2, with 7 nucleotides matching TRBD1. This CDR3 comprises 14 residues. Germline V lookup: CDR1 SGHNT, CDR2 YYREEE (reference sequence). V was clipped by 4 bases and J by 2 bases; unmatched bases: 5.

The rearrangement joins TRBV7-2 to TRBJ1-2; 7 bases are a match to TRBD1. This CDR3 is 15 amino acids long. Trimming took 5 bases from V and 8 from J; bases not matched to a gene: 14. From germline, CDR1 is SGHTA and CDR2 FQGNSA. The CDR3 reads CASSNLRGLTEGYTF. For the CDR3, the DNA is TGTGCCAGCAGCAACTTAAGGGGGCTAACGGAGGGCTACACCTTC.